The present entry profiles one T cell receptor beta chain with its context. The data were obtained in a study of blood T cell repertoires in COVID-19. Study-level information: PBMCs, B-cell-depleted T cells, or T cells provided the cDNA or gDNA that made up the material.

Trimming pared 0 bases from V and 4 bases from J, leaving 10 bases between. CDR1 and CDR2 from the germline V gene are SGHNT and YYREEE (reference sequence). The CDR3 extends over 14 amino acids. In the study's own analysis: Counts of nucleated cells, estimated from reference gene primer amplification, were obtained. This table comes from immunoSEQ multiplex PCR, and its TCRdb copy is limited to in-frame clones, with some not included. V, J and clone size are taken as reported in that table, and D and trimming were inferred from the DNA itself. The sample holds a few hundred thousand clones, approximately 85% seen once.

Sequencing was carried out using PBMCs or T cells enriched from blood (not recorded which). This clonotype was sampled from a man younger than 45 who had recovered from COVID-19. The chain recombines TRBV5-4 with TRBJ1-1; D call uncertain. The CDR3 DNA is TGTGCCAGCAGCTTGGATTTTGGAGGCACTGAAGCTTTCTTT. Translation: CASSLDFGGTEAFF.